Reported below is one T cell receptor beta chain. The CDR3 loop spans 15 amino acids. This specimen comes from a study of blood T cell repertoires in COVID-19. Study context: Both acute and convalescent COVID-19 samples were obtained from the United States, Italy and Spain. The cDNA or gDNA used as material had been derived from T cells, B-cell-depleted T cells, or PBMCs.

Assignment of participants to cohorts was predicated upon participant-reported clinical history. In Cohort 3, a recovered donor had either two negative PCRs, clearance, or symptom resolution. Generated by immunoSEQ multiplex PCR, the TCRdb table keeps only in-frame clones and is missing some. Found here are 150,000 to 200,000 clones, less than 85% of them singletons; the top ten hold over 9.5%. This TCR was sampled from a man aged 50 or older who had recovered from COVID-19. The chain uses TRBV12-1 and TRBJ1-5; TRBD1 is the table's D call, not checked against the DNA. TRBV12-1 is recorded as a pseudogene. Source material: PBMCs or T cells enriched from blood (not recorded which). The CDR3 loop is CARLNLRDINQPQHF. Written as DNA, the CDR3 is TGTGCCAGACTAAACCTCCGGGACATCAATCAGCCCCAGCATTTT.